This T cell receptor beta chain derives from a study of CD4 T cells in relation to SARS-CoV-2 and coronaviruses. Study summary: PBMCs were cultured with antigen for roughly nine days before TCR beta sequencing. Negative control cultures got HIV-1 Nef peptides or no peptide. Points from the study as a whole: In approximately 70% of donors, memory CD4+ clonotypes crossrecognized SARS-CoV-2 and at least one common cold coronavirus spike. Each donor contributed either pre-pandemic or post-infection samples, not both.

The unexposed donors gave CD4+ T cells in about 2011-2018, prior to COVID-19. The cells were cultured for about ten days before CD4+ T cells were isolated. V lost 3 bases and J 0 bases, leaving 8 bases between the germline ends. Looked up from germline, CDR1 is SEHNR and CDR2 is FQNEAQ (reference sequence). The CDR3 length is 14 residues. Libraries were prepared by immunoSEQ multiplex PCR; TCRdb keeps only in-frame clonotypes and omits some of them. Of 25,000 to 30,000 clones listed, around 76% are singletons. In regard to this clone: Its antigen is not known.

The clonotype was recovered from a human donor in good health. This chain links TRBV7-9 with TRBJ1-1; D call uncertain. Sequencing was performed on CD4+ T cells from PBMCs, cultured in vitro. CDR3 nucleotide sequence: TGTGCCAGCAGCTTTCCCAGGTTGAACACTGAAGCTTTCTTT. Translation: CASSFPRLNTEAFF.